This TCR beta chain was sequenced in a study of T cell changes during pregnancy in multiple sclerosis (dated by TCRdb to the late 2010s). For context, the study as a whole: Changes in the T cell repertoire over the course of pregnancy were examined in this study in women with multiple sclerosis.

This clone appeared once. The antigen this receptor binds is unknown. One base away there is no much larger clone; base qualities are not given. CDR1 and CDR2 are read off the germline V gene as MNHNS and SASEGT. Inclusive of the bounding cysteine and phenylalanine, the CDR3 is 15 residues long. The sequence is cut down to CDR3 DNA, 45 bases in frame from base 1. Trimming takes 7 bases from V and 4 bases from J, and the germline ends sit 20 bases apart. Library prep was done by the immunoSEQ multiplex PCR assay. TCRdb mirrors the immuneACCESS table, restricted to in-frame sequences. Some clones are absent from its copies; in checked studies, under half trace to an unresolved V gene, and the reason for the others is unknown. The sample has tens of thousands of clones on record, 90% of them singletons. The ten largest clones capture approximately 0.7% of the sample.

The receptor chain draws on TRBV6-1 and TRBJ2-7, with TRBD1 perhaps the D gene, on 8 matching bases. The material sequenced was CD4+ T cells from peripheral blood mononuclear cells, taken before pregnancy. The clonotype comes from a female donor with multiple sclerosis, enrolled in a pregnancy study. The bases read TGTGCCAGCACCCCACAGGGGGGGACACCTTACGAGCAGTACTTC. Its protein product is CASTPQGGTPYEQYF.